This passage covers 16 T cell receptor beta chains from one sample sequenced in a study of response to subunit inactivated influenza vaccine. One entry per CDR3 protein results from TCRdb running MiXCR on the RT-PCR reads. The top ten clones hold approximately 11% of a sample with more than 600,000 distinct CDR3 sequences, around 20% of them seen once. The starting material was PBMCs from blood, obtained roughly 5 days after vaccination. The receptors shown here come from a man aged 50-59 years who received an inactivated influenza vaccine.

The V and J genes are TRBV6-2 or TRBV6-3 and TRBJ2-7, with a weak D call TRBD2 (6 bases). CDR1 is MNHEY, CDR2 SVGEGT, per germline. This CDR3 is built from 15 residues. V was cut by 5 bases and J by 6 bases, with 20 bases left in between. CDR3 sequence (DNA): TGTGCCAGCAGTCTCCCTGCTCCCCGGACTACCGAGCAGTACTTC. Amino acids: CASSLPAPRTTEQYF.

The J gene is TRBJ2-1, the V gene TRBV6-2 or TRBV6-3, with 7 positions matching TRBD1. Germline CDR1 MNHEY, CDR2 SVGEGT. There are 16 residues in the CDR3. Unmatched junction bases numbered 16, after V lost 5 bases and J lost 9 bases. The CDR3 sequence: CASSTTTYRGSSEQFF. As DNA, the CDR3 is TGTGCCAGCAGTACCACAACATACAGGGGATCGTCTGAGCAGTTCTTC.

Many counts were recorded for this clonotype. The rearrangement uses TRBV4-2 and TRBJ2-5, with D hard to call. The V end was cut by 3 bases, the J end by 3 bases, with 17 bases between. The germline CDR1 and CDR2 sequences are LGHNA and YNFKEQ. CDR3 length: 16 residues. This CDR3 reads CASSQAAYGSKETQYF. For the CDR3, the DNA is TGTGCCAGCAGCCAGGCTGCTTATGGTAGCAAAGAGACCCAGTACTTC.

This clonotype has a handful of counts. The genes are TRBV20-1 and TRBJ2-5, with TRBD2 matching 7 bases. CDR1 is DFQATT, CDR2 SNEGSKA, per germline (reference sequence). The V and J ends lost 1 base and 5 bases, in that order; junction bases with no gene match: 10. The CDR3 consists of 15 residues. The CDR3 nucleotides are TGCAGTGCTAGAGTGGGCGGGAGCGGCATGGAGACCCAGTACTTC. Amino acids: CSARVGGSGMETQYF.

This clonotype was seen repeatedly, ten times or more. The V call is TRBV20-1, the J call TRBJ2-5; D remains unclear. Germline V CDR1 and CDR2: DFQATT, SNEGSKA (reference sequence). The CDR3 spans 11 residues. V gave up 6 bases and J gave up 5 bases, with 10 bases separating them. The CDR3 sequence: CSARTGETQYF. The DNA of the CDR3 is TGCAGTGCCAGAACCGGGGAGACCCAGTACTTC.

This rearrangement joins TRBV7-9 to TRBJ1-1; D possibly corresponds to TRBD1 (5 bases). The germline gives CDR1 SEHNR, CDR2 FQNEAQ (reference sequence). This CDR3 region has 13 residues. The V end was cut by 5 bases, the J end by 4 bases, with 11 bases between. The CDR3 bases are TGTGCCAGCAGCGAGGGGACTGGCACTGAAGCTTTCTTT. Its translation is CASSEGTGTEAFF.

This chain uses TRBV20-1 with TRBJ2-5, with a tentative D call TRBD1 (6 bases). Germline CDR1 is DFQATT and CDR2 is SNEGSKA (reference sequence). The V and J ends lost 6 bases and 4 bases respectively, with 18 bases between them. The CDR3 runs to 14 residues. The CDR3 sequence: CSATELQGIETQYF. CDR3 nucleotides: TGCAGTGCGACTGAATTACAGGGTATAGAGACCCAGTACTTC.

V is TRBV7-2 and J is TRBJ2-7, with D possibly being TRBD2 (5 bases). This CDR3 spans 15 amino acids. Germline assignment: CDR1 SGHTA and CDR2 FQGNSA. Deletions cut 4 bases from V and 7 bases from J, with 20 bases between. In nucleotides, the CDR3 is TGTGCCAGCAGCTCCGTTAGGGAGTTGGGAGTGGAGCAGTACTTC. Its translation is CASSSVRELGVEQYF.

V is TRBV5-1 and J is TRBJ2-1, with D hard to call. There are 12 residues in the CDR3. CDR1 is SGHRS, CDR2 YFSETQ, per germline. The V and J ends lost 0 bases and 10 bases respectively, with 8 bases between them. CDR3 nucleotide sequence: TGCGCCAGCAGCTTGGGTGACGGGGAGCAGTTCTTC. Translating gives CASSLGDGEQFF.

In this sample, this clonotype turned up a few times. V gene TRBV12-3 or TRBV12-4 combines with J gene TRBJ2-7, with 11 positions matching TRBD1. V gave up 7 bases and J gave up 5 bases; unmatched junction bases: 10. The CDR3 runs 15 residues. As DNA, the CDR3 is TGTGCCAGCAAGCCAGGACAGGGGGCTATCCACGAGCAGTACTTC. Its protein product is CASKPGQGAIHEQYF.

This clonotype has a handful of counts. This rearrangement joins TRBV5-6 to TRBJ2-5; TRBD1 aligns across 9 bases. Germline V CDR1 and CDR2: SGHDT, YYEEEE. After removal of 2 bases from V and 5 bases from J, the junction contained 7 bases not matched to a gene. The CDR3 is made up of 15 amino acids. CDR3 residues: CASSLGQGMRETQYF. DNA of the CDR3: TGTGCCAGCAGCTTAGGACAGGGGATGAGGGAGACCCAGTACTTC. The whole variable domain, remainder taken from reference TRBV5-6 and TRBJ2-5, is DAGVTQSPTHLIKTRGQQVTLRCSPKSGHDTVSWYQQALGQGPQFIFQYYEEEERQRGNFPDRFSGHQFPNYSSELNVNALLLGDSALYLCASSLGQGMRETQYFGPGTRLLVL.

This clonotype was observed a few times. CDR3: CASSFRGASGDYLTQYF. Here the CDR3 DNA reads TGTGCCAGCAGCTTTCGGGGGGCTAGCGGGGACTATCTTACGCAGTATTTT. The chain is built from TRBV6-1 and TRBJ2-3; 9 nucleotides agree with TRBD2. This CDR3 has 17 residues. Germline V lookup: CDR1 MNHNS, CDR2 SASEGT. Trimming removed 6 bases from V and 8 bases from J; junction bases left unmatched: 18.

The sample holds a few counts of this clonotype. The V call is TRBV6-2 or TRBV6-3, the J call TRBJ2-7, with a tentative D call TRBD2 (5 bases). Trimming stripped 6 bases from V and 3 bases from J, with 18 bases between. CDR3 size: 15 residues. In germline, CDR1 is MNHEY, CDR2 SVGEGT. DNA of the CDR3: TGTGCCAGCAGAAACCGGGGAGAGGGATACTACGAGCAGTACTTC. Its translation: CASRNRGEGYYEQYF.

This clonotype has more than one count but fewer than ten. CDR3 coding DNA: TGTGCCAGCAGCTTAGGAACAGGGGGCGCGGGAAACACCATATATTTT. Its protein product is CASSLGTGGAGNTIYF. The chain has TRBV7-6 and TRBJ1-3; 9 nucleotides align to TRBD1. CDR3 length equals 16 residues. The junction had 5 bases not matched to a gene; V was cut back by 1 base and J by 4 bases. Germline lookup yields CDR1 SGHVS and CDR2 FNYEAQ.

This clonotype was seen at least ten times. V is TRBV7-9 and J is TRBJ2-1, with D perhaps matching TRBD1 (6 bases). CDR1 is SEHNR and CDR2 is FQNEAQ in the germline V gene (reference sequence). The V and J ends lost 0 bases and 0 bases respectively, with 6 bases between them. The CDR3 consists of 15 residues. The CDR3 sequence is CASSLAGASYNEQFF. In DNA, the CDR3 is TGTGCCAGCAGCTTAGCGGGGGCCTCCTACAATGAGCAGTTCTTC.

This clonotype was observed a handful of times. This rearrangement joins TRBV12-3 or TRBV12-4 to TRBJ2-7, with 8 bases lining up with TRBD1. The CDR3 loop spans 13 amino acids. Trimming cost V 5 bases and J 5 bases; bases outside gene matches: 5. CDR3 sequence reads: CASSETGAHEQYF. CDR3 sequence (DNA): TGTGCCAGCAGTGAGACAGGGGCCCACGAGCAGTACTTC.